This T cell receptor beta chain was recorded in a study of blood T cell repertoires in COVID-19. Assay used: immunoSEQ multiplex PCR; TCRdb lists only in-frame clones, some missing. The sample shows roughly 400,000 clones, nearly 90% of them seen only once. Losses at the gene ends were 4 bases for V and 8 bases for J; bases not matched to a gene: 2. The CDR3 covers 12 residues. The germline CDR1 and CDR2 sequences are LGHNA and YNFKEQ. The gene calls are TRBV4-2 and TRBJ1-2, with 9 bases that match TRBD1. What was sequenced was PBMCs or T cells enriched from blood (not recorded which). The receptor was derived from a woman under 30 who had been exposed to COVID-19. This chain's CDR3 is CASSRDRAGYTF. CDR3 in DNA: TGTGCCAGCAGCCGGGACAGGGCGGGCTACACCTTC.